This entry lists 8 T cell receptor beta chains sequenced from one sample in a study of Graves' ophthalmopathy and Graves' hyperthyroidism. Amplified material comprised TCR beta CDR3 regions derived from RNA transcripts. In the first round, RT-PCR was carried out with HTBI primers, and a multiplex PCR formed the second round. Each CDR3 protein is one row after TCRdb ran MiXCR on the multiplex PCR reads. The sample shows some 380,000 distinct CDR3 sequences, 15% of them seen only once. Sequenced sample: peripheral blood. The receptors stem from a woman aged 18-35 years with stable Graves' hyperthyroidism.

This clonotype was detected ten times or more. The CDR3 loop reads CASSYRQVGFPQYF. DNA for the CDR3: TGTGCCAGCAGTTACCGCCAGGTCGGGTTCCCCCAGTACTTC. The rearrangement links TRBV6-5 to TRBJ2-5; D is ambiguous. This CDR3 has 14 residues. CDR1 is MNHEY, CDR2 SVGAGI, per germline. Trimming cost V 2 bases and J 9 bases, with 16 bases left between them.

This clonotype was counted at least ten times. The chain links TRBV9 to TRBJ2-5; D not resolved. With 3 bases removed from V and 5 bases from J, the gap between germline ends came to 14 bases. Germline values: CDR1 SGDLS, CDR2 YYNGEE. CDR3 size: 14 residues. In DNA, the CDR3 is TGTGCCAGCAGCGCGAACCCCCGAATGGAGACCCAGTACTTC. It yields the protein CASSANPRMETQYF. The whole variable domain, remainder taken from reference TRBV9 and TRBJ2-5, is DSGVTQTPKHLITATGQRVTLRCSPRSGDLSVYWYQQSLDQGLQFLIQYYNGEERAKGNILERFSAQQFPDLHSELNLSSLELGDSALYFCASSANPRMETQYFGPGTRLLVL.

Regarding this clonotype: The CDR3 does not close with the conserved phenylalanine or tryptophan, likely indicating a read error. No DNA is shown, since the ends of the CDR3 on it are uncertain; the CDR3 is the one TCRdb lists. This chain links TRBV24-1 with TRBJ1-2; the table's D call, TRBD1, was not checked against the DNA. The CDR3 is 13 amino acids in total, end residues counted. Looked up from germline, CDR1 is KGHDR and CDR2 is SFDVKD. The CDR3 protein is CATSALGGYGYTY.

This clonotype was seen ten or more times. The chain is built from TRBV11-2 and TRBJ2-7; 8 bases map to TRBD1. J lost 4 bases, V lost 2 bases, and 13 bases had no gene match. This CDR3 has 17 amino acids. The germline CDR1 and CDR2 sequences are SGHAT and FQNNGV. CDR3 coding DNA: TGTGCCAGCAGCTTAAGGCTCCGGGACAGGTTTATTTACGAGCAGTACTTC. Residues: CASSLRLRDRFIYEQYF. The full variable domain, its missing parts supplied by reference TRBV11-2 and TRBJ2-7, is EAGVAQSPRYKIIEKRQSVAFWCNPISGHATLYWYQQILGQGPKLLIQFQNNGVVDDSQLPKDRFSAERLKGVDSTLKIQPAKLEDSAVYLCASSLRLRDRFIYEQYFGPGTRLTVT.

This clonotype came up many times. V and J are TRBV6-1 and TRBJ2-7; perhaps D is TRBD1 or TRBD2 (6 bases each). Per the germline V gene, CDR1 is MNHNS and CDR2 is SASEGT. V dropped 6 bases and J dropped 2 bases, with 20 bases sitting between them. The CDR3 sequence is 16 residues long. The CDR3 protein is CASSPGGGIYPYEQYF. CDR3 DNA sequence: TGTGCCAGCAGCCCCGGAGGGGGGATTTATCCCTACGAGCAGTACTTC.

V usage is TRBV6-2 or TRBV6-3 and J usage is TRBJ1-1, with TRBD1 matching 11 bases. The V gene's germline CDR1 is MNHEY and CDR2 SVGEGT. The CDR3 is 14 residues long. J was trimmed by 7 bases and V by 5 bases; bases with no gene match: 6. The CDR3 protein is CASSRTGGEGEAFF. The CDR3 region has the DNA TGTGCCAGCAGTCGGACAGGGGGCGAAGGTGAAGCTTTCTTT.

This clonotype showed up just a few times. The chain is built from TRBV5-1 and TRBJ2-7; possible D gene TRBD1, 5 bases. From germline, CDR1 is SGHRS and CDR2 YFSETQ. Trimming took off 5 bases at V and 2 bases at J, with 26 bases between the two ends. The CDR3 extends over 18 amino acids. CDR3 residues: CASRGSFALGQGAYEQYF. For the CDR3, the DNA is TGCGCCAGCAGGGGTAGCTTCGCACTGGGTCAGGGCGCCTACGAGCAGTACTTC.

The chain couples TRBV12-3 or TRBV12-4 to TRBJ2-7, with a weak D call TRBD2 (5 bases). The V gene lost 6 bases and the J gene lost 9 bases, with 15 bases spanning the gap. The CDR3 has 12 residues. CDR3 loop: CASSRTRSAQYF. For the CDR3, the DNA is TGTGCCAGCAGCCGTACTAGGAGCGCGCAGTACTTC.